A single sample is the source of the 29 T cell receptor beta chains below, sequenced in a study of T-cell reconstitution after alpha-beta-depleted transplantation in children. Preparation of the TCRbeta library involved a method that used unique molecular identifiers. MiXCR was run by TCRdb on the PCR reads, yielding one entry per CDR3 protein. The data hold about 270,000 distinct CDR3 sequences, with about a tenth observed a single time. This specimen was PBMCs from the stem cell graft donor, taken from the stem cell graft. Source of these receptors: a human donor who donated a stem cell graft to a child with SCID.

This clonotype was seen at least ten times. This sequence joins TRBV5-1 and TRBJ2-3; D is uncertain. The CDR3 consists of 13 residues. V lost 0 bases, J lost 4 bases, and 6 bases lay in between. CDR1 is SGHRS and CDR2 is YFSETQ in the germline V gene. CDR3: CASSLEFSDTQYF. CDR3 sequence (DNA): TGCGCCAGCAGCTTGGAGTTTTCAGATACGCAGTATTTT. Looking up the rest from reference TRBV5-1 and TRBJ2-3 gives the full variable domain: KAGVTQTPRYLIKTRGQQVTLSCSPISGHRSVSWYQQTPGQGLQFLFEYFSETQRNKGNFPGRFSGRQFSNSRSEMNVSTLELGDSALYLCASSLEFSDTQYFGPGTRLTVL.

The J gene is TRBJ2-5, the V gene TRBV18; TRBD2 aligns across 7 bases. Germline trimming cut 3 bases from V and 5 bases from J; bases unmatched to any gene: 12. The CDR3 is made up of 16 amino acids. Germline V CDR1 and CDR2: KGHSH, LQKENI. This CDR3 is CASSPNYREAKETQYF. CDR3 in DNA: TGTGCCAGCTCACCGAACTACCGGGAGGCGAAGGAGACCCAGTACTTC. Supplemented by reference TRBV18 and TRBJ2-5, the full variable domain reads NAGVMQNPRHLVRRRGQEARLRCSPMKGHSHVYWYRQLPEEGLKFMVYLQKENIIDESGMPKERFSAEFPKEGPSILRIQQVVRGDSAAYFCASSPNYREAKETQYFGPGTRLLVL.

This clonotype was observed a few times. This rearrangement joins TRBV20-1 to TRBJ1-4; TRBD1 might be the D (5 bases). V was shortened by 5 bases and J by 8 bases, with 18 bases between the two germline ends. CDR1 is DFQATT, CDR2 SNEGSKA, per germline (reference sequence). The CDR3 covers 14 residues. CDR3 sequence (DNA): TGCAGTGCTCAACTTTCGACCTGGGGGGAAAAACTGTTTTTT. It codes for CSAQLSTWGEKLFF.

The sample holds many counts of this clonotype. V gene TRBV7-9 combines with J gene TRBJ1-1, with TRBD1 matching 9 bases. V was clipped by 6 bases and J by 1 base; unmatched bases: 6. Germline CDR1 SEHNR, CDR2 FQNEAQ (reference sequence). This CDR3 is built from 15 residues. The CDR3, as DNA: TGTGCCAGCAGGGGACAGGGACAGGCGAACACTGAAGCTTTCTTT. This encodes CASRGQGQANTEAFF.

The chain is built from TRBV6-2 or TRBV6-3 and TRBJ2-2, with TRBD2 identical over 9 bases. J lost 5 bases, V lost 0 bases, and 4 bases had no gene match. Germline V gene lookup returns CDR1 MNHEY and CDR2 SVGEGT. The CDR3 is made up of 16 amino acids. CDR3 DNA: TGTGCCAGCAGTTACTCTGGCGGGGGGGCGACCGGGGAGCTGTTTTTT. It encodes CASSYSGGGATGELFF.

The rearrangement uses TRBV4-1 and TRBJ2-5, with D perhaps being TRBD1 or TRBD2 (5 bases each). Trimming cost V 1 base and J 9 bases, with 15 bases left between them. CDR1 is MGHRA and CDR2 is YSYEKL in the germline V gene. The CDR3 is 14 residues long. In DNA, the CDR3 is TGCGCCAGCAGCCAAGGCGACAGAAGGGAGTCCCAGTACTTC. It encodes CASSQGDRRESQYF.

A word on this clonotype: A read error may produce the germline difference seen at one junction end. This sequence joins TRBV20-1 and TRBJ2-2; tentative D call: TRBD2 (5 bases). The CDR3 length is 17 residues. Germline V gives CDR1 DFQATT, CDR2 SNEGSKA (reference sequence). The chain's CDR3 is CCARDWGSAPNTGELFF. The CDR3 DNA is TGCTGTGCTAGAGATTGGGGTAGCGCCCCGAACACCGGGGAGCTGTTTTTT.

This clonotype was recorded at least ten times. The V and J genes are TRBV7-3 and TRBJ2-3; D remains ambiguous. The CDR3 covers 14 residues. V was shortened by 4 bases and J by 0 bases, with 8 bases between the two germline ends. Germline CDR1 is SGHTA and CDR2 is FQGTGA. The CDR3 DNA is TGTGCCAGCAGCTCCATAGGCAGCACAGATACGCAGTATTTT. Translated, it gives CASSSIGSTDTQYF.

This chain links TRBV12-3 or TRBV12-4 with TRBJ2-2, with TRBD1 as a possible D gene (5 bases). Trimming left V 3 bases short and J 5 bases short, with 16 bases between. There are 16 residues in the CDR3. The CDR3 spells CASSFLRGPRTGELFF. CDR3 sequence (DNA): TGTGCCAGCAGTTTTCTAAGGGGCCCGAGAACCGGGGAGCTGTTTTTT.

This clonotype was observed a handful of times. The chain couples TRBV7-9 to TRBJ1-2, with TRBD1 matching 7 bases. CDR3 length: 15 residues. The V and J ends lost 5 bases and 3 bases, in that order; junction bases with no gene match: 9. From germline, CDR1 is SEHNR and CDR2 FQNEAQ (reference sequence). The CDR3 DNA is TGTGCCAGCAGCCCGAGACAGGGCTCCCACTATGGCTACACCTTC. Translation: CASSPRQGSHYGYTF.

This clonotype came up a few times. The CDR3 protein is CASSPTSGDHTDTQYF. In DNA form, the CDR3 reads TGTGCCAGCAGCCCGACTAGCGGGGACCACACAGATACGCAGTATTTT. This chain links TRBV7-9 with TRBJ2-3, with 11 positions matching TRBD2. The CDR3 runs to 16 residues. Germline V gives CDR1 SEHNR, CDR2 FQNEAQ (reference sequence). V lost 5 bases to trimming and J lost 2 bases; unmatched junction nucleotides: 6.

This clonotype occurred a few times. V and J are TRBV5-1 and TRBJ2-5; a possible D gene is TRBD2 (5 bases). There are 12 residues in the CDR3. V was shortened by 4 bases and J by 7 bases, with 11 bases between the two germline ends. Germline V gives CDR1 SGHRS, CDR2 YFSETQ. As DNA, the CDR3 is TGCGCCAGCAGCGCCACCGAGGGGACCCAGTACTTC. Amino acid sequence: CASSATEGTQYF.

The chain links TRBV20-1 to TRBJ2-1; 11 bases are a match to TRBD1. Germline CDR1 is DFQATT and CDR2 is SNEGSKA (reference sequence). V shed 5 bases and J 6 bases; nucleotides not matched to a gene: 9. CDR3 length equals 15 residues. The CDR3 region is CSASRTGGRVNEQFF. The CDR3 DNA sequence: TGCAGTGCTTCCCGGACAGGGGGCAGGGTCAATGAGCAGTTCTTC.

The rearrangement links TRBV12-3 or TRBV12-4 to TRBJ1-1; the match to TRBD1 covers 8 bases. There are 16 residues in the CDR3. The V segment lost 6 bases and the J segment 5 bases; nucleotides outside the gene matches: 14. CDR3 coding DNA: TGTGCCAGCAGACCTGACAGGGGTAGGAGGTGGACTGAAGCTTTCTTT. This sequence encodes CASRPDRGRRWTEAFF.

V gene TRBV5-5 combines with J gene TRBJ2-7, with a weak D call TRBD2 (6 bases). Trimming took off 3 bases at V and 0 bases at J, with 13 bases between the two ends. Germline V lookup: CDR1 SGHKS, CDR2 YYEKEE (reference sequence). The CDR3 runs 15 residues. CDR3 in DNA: TGTGCCAGCAGCTCCCAGCGGGTTAGCTCCTACGAGCAGTACTTC. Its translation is CASSSQRVSSYEQYF. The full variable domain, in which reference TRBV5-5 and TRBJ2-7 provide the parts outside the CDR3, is DAGVTQSPTHLIKTRGQQVTLRCSPISGHKSVSWYQQVLGQGPQFIFQYYEKEERGRGNFPDRFSARQFPNYSSELNVNALLLGDSALYLCASSSQRVSSYEQYFGPGTRLTVT.

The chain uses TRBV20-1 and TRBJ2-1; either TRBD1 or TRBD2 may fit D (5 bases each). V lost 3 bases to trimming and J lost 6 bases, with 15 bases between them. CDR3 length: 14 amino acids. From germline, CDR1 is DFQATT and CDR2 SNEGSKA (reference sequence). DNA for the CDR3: TGCAGTGCTAGCAGGGACGGATGGGTCAATGAGCAGTTCTTC. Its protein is CSASRDGWVNEQFF.

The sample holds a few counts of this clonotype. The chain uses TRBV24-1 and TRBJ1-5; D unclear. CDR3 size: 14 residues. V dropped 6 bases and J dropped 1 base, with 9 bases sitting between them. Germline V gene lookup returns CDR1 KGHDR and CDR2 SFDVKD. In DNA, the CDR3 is TGTGCCACCAGTTCCCGTGGGAGCAATCAGCCCCAGCATTTT. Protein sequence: CATSSRGSNQPQHF.

CDR3 sequence (DNA): TGTGCCAGCAGCTTAGCGAACGCGTTAGGGGAGCTGTTTTTT. Amino acids: CASSLANALGELFF. The chain links TRBV7-9 to TRBJ2-2; D uncertain. Germline CDR1 and CDR2: SEHNR and FQNEAQ (reference sequence). The CDR3 totals 14 residues. V lost 0 bases and J 8 bases, leaving 10 bases between the germline ends.

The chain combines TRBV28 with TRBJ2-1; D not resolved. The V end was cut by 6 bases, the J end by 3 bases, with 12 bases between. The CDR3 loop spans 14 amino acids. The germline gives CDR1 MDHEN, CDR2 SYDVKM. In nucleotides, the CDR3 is TGTGCCAGCAGGCAGACCGGCTTCTACAATGAGCAGTTCTTC. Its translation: CASRQTGFYNEQFF.

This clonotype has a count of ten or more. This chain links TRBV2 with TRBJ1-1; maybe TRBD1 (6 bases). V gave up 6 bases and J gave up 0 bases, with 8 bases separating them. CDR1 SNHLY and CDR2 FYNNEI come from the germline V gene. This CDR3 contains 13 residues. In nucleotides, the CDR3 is TGTGCCAGCAGGGACAGACTGAACACTGAAGCTTTCTTT. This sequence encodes CASRDRLNTEAFF.

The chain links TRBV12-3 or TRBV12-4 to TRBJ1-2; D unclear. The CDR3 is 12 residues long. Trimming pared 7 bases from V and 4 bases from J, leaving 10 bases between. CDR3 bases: TGTGCCAGCACTGGGGTCGTCTATGGCTACACCTTC. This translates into CASTGVVYGYTF.

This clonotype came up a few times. For the CDR3, the DNA is TGTGCCAGCTCCCCCGGTTGGGGGGGTAACAATGAGCAGTTCTTC. As protein: CASSPGWGGNNEQFF. The V and J genes are TRBV5-6 and TRBJ2-1; 7 nucleotides agree with TRBD2. V shed 7 bases and J 5 bases; nucleotides not matched to a gene: 12. Germline V gene data show CDR1 as SGHDT and CDR2 as YYEEEE. The CDR3 loop spans 15 amino acids.

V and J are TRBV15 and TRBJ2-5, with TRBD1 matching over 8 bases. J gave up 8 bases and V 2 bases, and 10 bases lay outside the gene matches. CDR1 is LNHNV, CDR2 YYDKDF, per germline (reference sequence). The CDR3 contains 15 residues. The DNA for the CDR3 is TGTGCCACCAGCAGACAAACGGGACAGGCCCGAACCCAGTACTTC. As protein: CATSRQTGQARTQYF. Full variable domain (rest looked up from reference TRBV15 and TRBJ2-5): DAMVIQNPRYQVTQFGKPVTLSCSQTLNHNVMYWYQQKSSQAPKLLFHYYDKDFNNEADTPDNFQSRRPNTSFCFLDIRSPGLGDTAMYLCATSRQTGQARTQYFGPGTRLLVL.

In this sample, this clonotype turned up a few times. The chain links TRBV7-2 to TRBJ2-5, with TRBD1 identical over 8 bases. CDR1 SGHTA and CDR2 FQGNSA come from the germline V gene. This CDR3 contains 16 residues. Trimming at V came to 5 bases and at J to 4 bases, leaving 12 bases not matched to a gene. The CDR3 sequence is CASSRGRRQGRETQYF. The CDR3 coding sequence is TGTGCCAGCAGCCGAGGGCGAAGACAGGGGAGAGAGACCCAGTACTTC.

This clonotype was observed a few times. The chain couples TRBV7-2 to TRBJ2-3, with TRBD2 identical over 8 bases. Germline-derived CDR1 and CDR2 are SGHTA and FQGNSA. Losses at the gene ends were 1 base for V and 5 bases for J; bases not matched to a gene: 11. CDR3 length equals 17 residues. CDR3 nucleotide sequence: TGTGCCAGCAGCTTAGTCCCTGCGGGGGGCCGTGGAGATACGCAGTATTTT. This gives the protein CASSLVPAGGRGDTQYF.

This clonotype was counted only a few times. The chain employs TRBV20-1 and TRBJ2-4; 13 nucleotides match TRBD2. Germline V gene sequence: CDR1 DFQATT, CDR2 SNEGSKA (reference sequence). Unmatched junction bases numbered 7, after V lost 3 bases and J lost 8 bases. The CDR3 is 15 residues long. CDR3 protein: CSASQPGLAGHIQYF. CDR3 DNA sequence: TGCAGTGCTAGTCAGCCGGGACTAGCGGGGCACATTCAGTACTTC.

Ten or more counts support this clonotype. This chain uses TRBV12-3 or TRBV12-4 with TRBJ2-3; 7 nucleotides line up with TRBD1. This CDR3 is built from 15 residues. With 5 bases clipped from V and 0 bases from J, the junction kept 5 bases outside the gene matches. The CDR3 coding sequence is TGTGCCAGCAGTACAACAGGGGCCAGCACAGATACGCAGTATTTT. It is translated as CASSTTGASTDTQYF.

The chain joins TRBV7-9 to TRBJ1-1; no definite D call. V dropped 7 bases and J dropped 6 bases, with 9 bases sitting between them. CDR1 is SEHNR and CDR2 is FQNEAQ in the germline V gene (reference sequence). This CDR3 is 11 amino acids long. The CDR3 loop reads CASNVEPEAFF. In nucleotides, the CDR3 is TGTGCCAGCAACGTCGAACCTGAAGCTTTCTTT. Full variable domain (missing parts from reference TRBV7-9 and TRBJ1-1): DTGVSQNPRHKITKRGQNVTFRCDPISEHNRLYWYRQTLGQGPEFLTYFQNEAQLEKSRLLSDRFSAERPKGSFSTLEIQRTEQGDSAMYLCASNVEPEAFFGQGTRLTVV.

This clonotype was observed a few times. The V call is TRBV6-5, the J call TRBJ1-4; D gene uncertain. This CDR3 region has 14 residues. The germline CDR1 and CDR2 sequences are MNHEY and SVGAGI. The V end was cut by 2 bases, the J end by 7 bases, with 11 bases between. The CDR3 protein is CASSYLREGEKLFF. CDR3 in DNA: TGTGCCAGCAGTTACCTCCGGGAAGGTGAAAAACTGTTTTTT.